Below are 7 T cell receptor beta chains sequenced from a single sample in a study of T cells after yellow fever vaccination (dated by TCRdb to about 2019). The treatment or condition tag for this specimen amounts to: live attenuated yellow fever vaccine strain. The receptor library was made with 5' RACE. This sample was sequenced with an Illumina HiSeq 2500. TCRdb applied fastp at Q25 and MiXCR to the public reads, then kept only in-frame beta chains. Here each entry gathers all rows of one CDR3 protein and keeps the most common genes and DNA. The sample yields 200,000 to 250,000 distinct CDR3 sequences; 6% to 7.5% were counted once. In total, the top ten clones hold approximately 0.87% of the sample. This sample comprised CD4+ T cells sorted from PBMCs, obtained 15 days after the yellow fever booster vaccination. The receptors shown here come from a man between 25 and 39 years old who received the YFV17D yellow fever vaccine.

This chain joins TRBV6-2 or TRBV6-3 and TRBJ1-1; possibly TRBD1 for D (5 bases). Germline CDR1 reads MNHEY; CDR2 reads SVGEGT. This CDR3 region has 12 residues. V was cut by 6 bases and J by 11 bases, with 16 bases left in between. The chain's CDR3 is CASRPSGVSAFF. DNA for the CDR3: TGTGCCAGCAGGCCCTCGGGGGTTAGCGCTTTCTTT.

The sample holds many counts of this clonotype. The V and J genes are TRBV20-1 and TRBJ2-5; 9 bases match TRBD2. Trimming at V came to 0 bases and at J to 4 bases, leaving 6 bases not matched to a gene. The germline V gene encodes CDR1 DFQATT and CDR2 SNEGSKA (reference sequence). The CDR3 runs to 15 residues. CDR3 amino acids: CSARDGAGGGETQYF. Here the CDR3 DNA reads TGCAGTGCTAGAGATGGAGCGGGAGGAGGAGAGACCCAGTACTTC.

This clonotype came up a few times. The V and J genes are TRBV2 and TRBJ2-7, with 7 bases lining up with TRBD1. J lost 5 bases, V lost 5 bases, and 9 bases had no gene match. CDR3 length: 14 residues. From germline, CDR1 is SNHLY and CDR2 FYNNEI. CDR3 sequence reads: CASSNRGSSDEQYF. DNA for the CDR3: TGTGCCAGCAGTAACAGGGGCTCATCGGACGAGCAGTACTTC.

Many counts were recorded for this clonotype. A junction end diverges from the germline sequence, so it may reflect a read error. V gene TRBV20-1 combines with J gene TRBJ1-2; 9 bases align to TRBD1. This CDR3 comprises 15 residues. Germline loops: CDR1 DFQATT, CDR2 SNEGSKA (reference sequence). The CDR3 bases are TGCAGTGCAAGAGGACAGGGGAATCCTTACTATGGCTACACCTTC. Its translation is CSARGQGNPYYGYTF.

This clonotype occurred a few times. This sequence joins TRBV19 and TRBJ1-2; D not certain. V lost 3 bases and J lost 4, with 15 bases in between. The germline V gene encodes CDR1 LNHDA and CDR2 SQIVND (reference sequence). The CDR3 sequence is 15 residues long. CDR3 sequence (DNA): TGTGCCAGTAGTATGGCGGGGAATAGGGCCTATGGCTACACCTTC. Translated, it gives CASSMAGNRAYGYTF.

This clonotype appeared a few times. At one boundary the junction diverges from the germline segment, which might be a read error. V and J are TRBV20-1 and TRBJ2-1; 10 bases map to TRBD2. Germline values: CDR1 DFQATT, CDR2 SNEGSKA (reference sequence). This CDR3 has 17 residues. The CDR3 DNA reads as TGCTGTGCTAGAGACCCCGCGGGACTAGCGTCCTACAATGAGCAGTTCTTC. Translation gives CCARDPAGLASYNEQFF.

There are a few counts of this clonotype. The chain joins TRBV7-9 to TRBJ2-2, with 8 bases identical to TRBD1. The germline V gene has CDR1 SEHNR and CDR2 FQNEAQ (reference sequence). V lost 4 bases to trimming and J lost 5 bases; unmatched junction nucleotides: 6. The CDR3 runs to 15 residues. The CDR3, as DNA: TGTGCCAGCAGCTCCGGACAGGGCGGGACCGGGGAGCTGTTTTTT. Encoded protein: CASSSGQGGTGELFF.